This is a list of T cell receptor beta chains from one sample in a study of cytomegalovirus exposure and HLA in healthy donors. Assay: immunoSEQ multiplex PCR; the TCRdb copy retains only in-frame clones and omits some. The sample comprises 150,000 to 200,000 clones, roughly 85% of which are singletons, and 4.4% rests with the top ten. The sample taken for sequencing was PBMCs. Every receptor here comes from a woman under 40 in good health and CMV-seropositive. The CDR3 runs from the conserved cysteine through the conserved F or W. The D gene is left open where the match is weak. The size of a clone is reported for some rows only, either as once, few or many, or as a class for expanded clones.

TRBV7-2	TRBD1	TRBJ2-7	few	CASSLDRGQYF	TGTGCCAGCAGCCTCGACAGGGGGCAGTACTTC
TRBV5-4	-	TRBJ2-5	-	CASSPGTDETQYF	TGTGCCAGCAGCCCAGGGACTGACGAGACCCAGTACTTC
TRBV6-6	TRBD1	TRBJ2-3	-	CASSRTGGGDTQYF	TGTGCCAGCAGCCGGACAGGGGGAGGGGATACGCAGTATTTT
TRBV4-3	-	TRBJ2-7	-	CASSQEAGPYEQYF	TGCGCCAGCAGCCAAGAAGCAGGGCCCTACGAGCAGTACTTC
TRBV10-1	TRBD1	TRBJ2-1	-	CASSELVPGQGIDEQFF	TGCGCCAGCAGTGAACTCGTTCCGGGACAGGGTATCGATGAGCAGTTCTTC
TRBV11-3	-	TRBJ2-3	-	CASSSQLAYTDTQYF	TGTGCCAGCAGCTCCCAGCTAGCCTACACAGATACGCAGTATTTT
TRBV7-2	TRBD2	TRBJ2-1	-	CASSQEVAGDPINEQFF	TGTGCCAGCAGCCAGGAGGTAGCGGGAGACCCCATCAACGAGCAGTTCTTC
TRBV9	-	TRBJ2-1	-	CASSVETGGDEQFF	TGTGCCAGCAGCGTAGAGACAGGTGGGGATGAGCAGTTCTTC
TRBV30	-	TRBJ1-2	-	CAWSHGGAVYGYTF	TGTGCCTGGTCCCATGGGGGGGCTGTCTATGGCTACACCTTC
TRBV7-2	-	TRBJ1-2	-	CASSLGRGGYGYTF	TGTGCCAGCAGCTTAGGAAGGGGCGGCTATGGCTACACCTTC
TRBV30	TRBD1	TRBJ1-5	-	CAWGQGALRQPQHF	TGTGCCTGGGGACAGGGGGCGTTAAGGCAGCCCCAGCATTTT
TRBV7-2	TRBD1	TRBJ2-3	few	CASSFGTGMADTQYF	TGTGCCAGCAGCTTTGGGACAGGGATGGCAGATACGCAGTATTTT
TRBV4-2	-	TRBJ1-1	once	CASSQVFMQGILMNNTEAFF	TGTGCCAGCAGCCAAGTATTTATGCAGGGGATTTTAATGAACAACACTGAAGCTTTCTTT
TRBV4-1	-	TRBJ2-2	-	CASSQVPRGSTGELFF	TGCGCCAGCAGCCAAGTGCCGCGGGGCAGCACCGGGGAGCTGTTTTTT
TRBV18	-	TRBJ2-2	-	CASSPRGRPETGELFF	TGTGCCAGCTCACCAAGGGGCAGGCCAGAGACCGGGGAGCTGTTTTTT
TRBV2	TRBD2	TRBJ2-1	-	CASNTPKGTRPVNEQFF	TGTGCCAGCAACACTCCCAAGGGGACTAGGCCGGTTAATGAGCAGTTCTTC
TRBV19	TRBD2	TRBJ2-1	-	CASSWGGGEYNEQFF	TGTGCCAGTAGCTGGGGCGGGGGGGAATACAATGAGCAGTTCTTC
TRBV6-6	-	TRBJ1-5	-	CASSYSRQANQPQHF	TGTGCCAGCAGTTACTCTAGACAGGCCAATCAGCCCCAGCATTTT
TRBV6-5	-	TRBJ1-1	-	CAIRGNTEAFF	TGTGCTATAAGAGGGAACACTGAAGCTTTCTTT
TRBV27	TRBD1	TRBJ1-2	-	CASSPRDRGGYTF	TGTGCCAGCAGTCCCCGGGACAGGGGTGGCTACACCTTC
TRBV2	-	TRBJ1-2	-	CASRGTSYGYTF	TGTGCCAGCAGGGGGACATCCTATGGCTACACCTTC
TRBV5-8	TRBD1	TRBJ2-5	-	CASSSGTGHQETQYF	TGTGCCAGCAGCTCCGGGACAGGGCACCAAGAGACCCAGTACTTC
TRBV10-3	-	TRBJ2-2	once	CAISDRQTNTGELFF	TGTGCCATCAGTGACCGACAGACGAACACCGGGGAGCTGTTTTTT
TRBV19	-	TRBJ1-1	-	CASSPGVDEAFF	TGTGCCAGTAGTCCAGGGGTCGATGAAGCTTTCTTT
TRBV6-4	TRBD2	TRBJ2-1	few	CASSPGGDEQFF	TGTGCCAGCAGTCCGGGGGGAGATGAGCAGTTCTTC